Listed below are T cell receptor beta chains from one sample, sequenced in a study of early T cells in non-severe SARS-CoV-2 infection. Via MiXCR, TCRdb re-called the 5' RACE reads, giving one row per CDR3 protein. Of 20,000 to 30,000 distinct CDR3 sequences listed, around 5.1% were seen once; the top ten hold approximately 2.5%. Input material: whole blood. Receptor source: an adult who was a healthcare worker with PCR-confirmed SARS-CoV-2 infection or an uninfected control (not recorded which). Both conserved end residues are part of each CDR3. Fields, in order: V gene, J gene, D gene, clone size, CDR3 protein, CDR3 DNA. The D gene is left open where the match is weak. Rows give clone size only sometimes, using once, few, many, or a class for an expanded clone.

v_call: TRBV11-2; j_call: TRBJ2-6; d_call: NA; clone_size: many; cdr3_aa: CASSLETGWANVLTF; cdr3_nt: TGTGCCAGCAGCTTAGAGACAGGTTGGGCCAACGTCCTGACTTTC
v_call: TRBV15; j_call: TRBJ2-2; d_call: NA; clone_size: many; cdr3_aa: CATSRAAPVGGELFF; cdr3_nt: TGTGCCACCAGCAGAGCTGCGCCAGTCGGCGGGGAGCTGTTTTTT
v_call: TRBV9; j_call: TRBJ2-1; d_call: NA; clone_size: many; cdr3_aa: CASSPGAGAAYNEQFF; cdr3_nt: TGTGCCAGCAGCCCTGGGGCGGGGGCCGCATACAATGAGCAGTTCTTC
v_call: TRBV7-9; j_call: TRBJ2-7; d_call: NA; clone_size: NA; cdr3_aa: CASSLAAGSYEQYF; cdr3_nt: TGTGCCAGCAGCTTAGCGGCCGGGAGCTACGAGCAGTACTTC
v_call: TRBV7-9; j_call: TRBJ2-7; d_call: NA; clone_size: NA; cdr3_aa: CATGRTYEQYF; cdr3_nt: TGTGCCACGGGAAGAACCTACGAGCAGTACTTC
v_call: TRBV18; j_call: TRBJ1-1; d_call: NA; clone_size: many; cdr3_aa: CASSPPGGLGNTEAFF; cdr3_nt: TGTGCCAGCTCACCACCCGGGGGCTTGGGGAACACTGAAGCTTTCTTT
v_call: TRBV27; j_call: TRBJ2-2; d_call: TRBD1; clone_size: many; cdr3_aa: CASSFTPDRAVGELFF; cdr3_nt: TGTGCCAGCAGTTTCACACCGGACAGGGCCGTCGGGGAGCTGTTTTTT
v_call: TRBV4-1; j_call: TRBJ1-3; d_call: NA; clone_size: NA; cdr3_aa: CASSDRIWAGNTIYF; cdr3_nt: TGCGCCAGCAGTGACCGGATCTGGGCTGGAAACACCATATATTTT
v_call: TRBV28; j_call: TRBJ2-1; d_call: TRBD1; clone_size: few; cdr3_aa: CASTDRTGLYNEQFF; cdr3_nt: TGTGCCAGCACGGACCGGACAGGTCTATACAATGAGCAGTTCTTC
v_call: TRBV7-9; j_call: TRBJ2-7; d_call: NA; clone_size: few; cdr3_aa: CASSSTRSSYEQYF; cdr3_nt: TGTGCCAGCAGCTCGACCCGGAGCTCCTACGAGCAGTACTTC
v_call: TRBV11-2; j_call: TRBJ2-3; d_call: TRBD2; clone_size: many; cdr3_aa: CASSSPAGAQYF; cdr3_nt: TGTGCCAGCAGCTCTCCAGCGGGGGCGCAGTATTTT
v_call: TRBV14; j_call: TRBJ2-2; d_call: NA; clone_size: NA; cdr3_aa: CASSLAGRAGELFF; cdr3_nt: TGTGCCAGCAGCCTTGCGGGCCGGGCCGGGGAGCTGTTTTTT
v_call: TRBV20-1; j_call: TRBJ1-5; d_call: TRBD1; clone_size: many; cdr3_aa: CSALDPTGNNQPQHF; cdr3_nt: TGCAGTGCCCTTGACCCGACAGGGAATAATCAGCCCCAGCATTTT
v_call: TRBV7-9; j_call: TRBJ1-4; d_call: TRBD1; clone_size: few; cdr3_aa: CASSLTGTANEKLFF; cdr3_nt: TGTGCCAGCAGCCTTACAGGGACAGCTAATGAAAAACTGTTTTTT
v_call: TRBV29-1; j_call: TRBJ2-3; d_call: NA; clone_size: many; cdr3_aa: CSVSAGASTDTQYF; cdr3_nt: TGCAGCGTTTCGGCCGGGGCTAGCACAGATACGCAGTATTTT
v_call: TRBV28; j_call: TRBJ2-7; d_call: NA; clone_size: medium-sized; cdr3_aa: CASSNPQSFRGYEQYF; cdr3_nt: TGTGCCAGCAGTAACCCCCAGTCATTCAGAGGTTACGAGCAGTACTTC
v_call: TRBV6-2/TRBV6-3; j_call: TRBJ2-7; d_call: TRBD2; clone_size: NA; cdr3_aa: CASSFSPGLAGYEQYF; cdr3_nt: TGTGCCAGCAGTTTCTCCCCGGGACTAGCGGGATACGAGCAGTACTTC
v_call: TRBV29-1; j_call: TRBJ1-1; d_call: NA; clone_size: medium-sized; cdr3_aa: CSVGAERQQGPNTEAFF; cdr3_nt: TGCAGCGTCGGAGCTGAGAGACAACAGGGTCCGAACACTGAAGCTTTCTTT
v_call: TRBV20-1; j_call: TRBJ1-2; d_call: NA; clone_size: many; cdr3_aa: CSARREGGSGYTF; cdr3_nt: TGCAGTGCCCGGCGAGAAGGGGGTTCTGGCTACACCTTC
v_call: TRBV14; j_call: TRBJ2-1; d_call: TRBD2; clone_size: many; cdr3_aa: CASSPGAGTPDYNEQFF; cdr3_nt: TGTGCCAGCAGCCCGGGAGCGGGGACCCCGGACTACAATGAGCAGTTCTTC
v_call: TRBV4-1; j_call: TRBJ2-5; d_call: NA; clone_size: many; cdr3_aa: CASSQDSLETQYF; cdr3_nt: TGCGCCAGCAGCCAAGATAGTTTGGAGACCCAGTACTTC
v_call: TRBV28; j_call: TRBJ2-1; d_call: TRBD1; clone_size: many; cdr3_aa: CASSLGGTGNNEQFF; cdr3_nt: TGTGCCAGCAGTTTAGGAGGGACAGGGAACAATGAGCAGTTCTTC
v_call: TRBV20-1; j_call: TRBJ2-5; d_call: NA; clone_size: many; cdr3_aa: CSASSRQETQYF; cdr3_nt: TGCAGTGCTAGTAGTCGGCAAGAGACCCAGTACTTC
v_call: TRBV6-2/TRBV6-3; j_call: TRBJ1-1; d_call: NA; clone_size: few; cdr3_aa: CASSQAGPLAFF; cdr3_nt: TGTGCCAGCAGCCAAGCCGGGCCCCTGGCTTTCTTT
v_call: TRBV27; j_call: TRBJ2-1; d_call: NA; clone_size: many; cdr3_aa: CASRTGQGYNEQFF; cdr3_nt: TGTGCCAGCAGAACTGGGCAGGGATACAATGAGCAGTTCTTC
v_call: TRBV4-3; j_call: TRBJ2-7; d_call: NA; clone_size: many; cdr3_aa: CASSRAITSSYEQYF; cdr3_nt: TGCGCCAGCAGCCGCGCAATAACCTCCTCCTACGAGCAGTACTTC
v_call: TRBV3-1; j_call: TRBJ1-4; d_call: NA; clone_size: NA; cdr3_aa: CASSQESGARNEKLFF; cdr3_nt: TGTGCCAGCAGCCAAGAGTCCGGGGCGCGCAATGAAAAACTGTTTTTT
v_call: TRBV7-8; j_call: TRBJ2-7; d_call: NA; clone_size: few; cdr3_aa: CASSLGTLAYEQYF; cdr3_nt: TGTGCCAGCAGCTTAGGGACTCTGGCCTACGAGCAGTACTTC
v_call: TRBV19; j_call: TRBJ2-7; d_call: NA; clone_size: few; cdr3_aa: CASSKLGRDEQYF; cdr3_nt: TGTGCCAGTAGTAAACTGGGTCGCGACGAGCAGTACTTC